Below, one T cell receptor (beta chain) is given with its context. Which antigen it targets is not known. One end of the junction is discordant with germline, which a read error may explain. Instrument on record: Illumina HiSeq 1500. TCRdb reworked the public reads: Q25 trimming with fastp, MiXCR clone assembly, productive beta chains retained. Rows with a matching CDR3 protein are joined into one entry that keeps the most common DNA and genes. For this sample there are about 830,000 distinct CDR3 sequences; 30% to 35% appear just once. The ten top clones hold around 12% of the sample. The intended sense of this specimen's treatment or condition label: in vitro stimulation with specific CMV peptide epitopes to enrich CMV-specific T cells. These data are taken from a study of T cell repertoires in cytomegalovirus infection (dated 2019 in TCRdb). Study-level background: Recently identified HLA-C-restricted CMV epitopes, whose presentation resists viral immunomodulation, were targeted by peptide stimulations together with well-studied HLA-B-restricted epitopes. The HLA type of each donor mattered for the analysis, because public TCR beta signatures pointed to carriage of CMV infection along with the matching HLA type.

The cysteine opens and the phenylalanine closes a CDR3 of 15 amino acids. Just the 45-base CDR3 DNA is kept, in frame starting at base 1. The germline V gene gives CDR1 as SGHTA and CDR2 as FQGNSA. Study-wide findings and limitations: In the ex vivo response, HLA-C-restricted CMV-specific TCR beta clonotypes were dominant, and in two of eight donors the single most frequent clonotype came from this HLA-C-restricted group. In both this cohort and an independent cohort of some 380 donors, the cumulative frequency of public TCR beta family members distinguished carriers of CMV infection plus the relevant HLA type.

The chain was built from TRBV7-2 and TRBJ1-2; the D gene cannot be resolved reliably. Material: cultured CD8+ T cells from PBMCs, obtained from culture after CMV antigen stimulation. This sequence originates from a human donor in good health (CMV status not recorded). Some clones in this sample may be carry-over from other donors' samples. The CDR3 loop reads CASTVDPLANYDYTF. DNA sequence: TGTGCCAGTACCGTTGACCCGCTAGCTAACTATGACTACACCTTC. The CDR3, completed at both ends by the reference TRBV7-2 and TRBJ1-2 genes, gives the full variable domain GAGVSQSPSNKVTEKGKDVELRCDPISGHTALYWYRQSLGQGLEFLIYFQGNSAPDKSGLPSDRFSAERTGGSVSTLTIQRTQQEDSAVYLCASTVDPLANYDYTFGSGTRLTVV.